The clone carrying this TCR beta chain came up many times. Aged 18 to 65, the patients with hyperthyroidism had under 2 months' duration and were newly diagnosed. Excluded: other autoimmune disease, uncontrolled infection, pregnancy or lactation. Orbital computed tomography, thyroid ultrasound, TRAb, serum thyroxine and clinical symptoms formed the basis of diagnosis. RNA transcripts yielded amplified TCR beta CDR3 regions. Second-round multiplex PCR came after first-round RT-PCR with HTBI primers. TCRdb re-derived calls from the multiplex PCR reads in MiXCR, one entry per CDR3 protein. The table includes hundreds of thousands of distinct CDR3 sequences, around 21% detected once. The sample belongs to a study of Graves' ophthalmopathy and Graves' hyperthyroidism. Study background: Peripheral blood collection took place at initial diagnosis, before any treatment.

V was clipped by 0 bases and J by 3 bases; unmatched bases: 4. Looked up from germline, CDR1 is SGDLS and CDR2 is YYNGEE. This CDR3 has 15 residues. The rearrangement links TRBV9 to TRBJ2-7, with 9 bases matching TRBD2. Sequenced material: peripheral blood. The TCR originated in a woman younger than 35 with stable Graves' hyperthyroidism. The CDR3 spells CASSVAGSGGYEQYF. The CDR3 nucleotides read TGTGCCAGCAGCGTAGCGGGTAGCGGGGGCTACGAGCAGTACTTC.